This T cell receptor (beta chain) was documented in a study of CD8 T cells in ankylosing spondylitis. Molecular-barcoded quantitative 5'-RACE produced these TCR beta libraries. TCRdb ran MiXCR on the 5' RACE reads and lists one entry per CDR3 protein. Of some 140,000 distinct CDR3 sequences in the sample, roughly an eighth were seen once. The CDR3 has 15 residues. The ends were cut back, 5 bases at V and 0 bases at J, with 14 bases in the middle. From germline, CDR1 is SGHTA and CDR2 FQGNSA. This clonotype was detected many times. The target antigen is unknown. Study-wide points: Peripheral blood samples showed relatively rare disease-linked clones, and these clones were CD8+. Significant enrichment of disease-linked clones was reportedly seen in matched ankylosing spondylitis synovial fluid. Earlier studies detected some motif variants in reactive arthritis synovial fluid and blood.

This receptor was obtained from a female donor with ankylosing spondylitis or in good health (not recorded which). The chain is built from TRBV7-2 and TRBJ2-7; D might be TRBD2 (6 bases). The specimen was blood, either unsorted or a sorted T cell fraction (not recorded which). The CDR3 DNA reads TGTGCCAGCAGCCCGACAGCGGGTTTCTCCTACGAGCAGTACTTC. It codes for CASSPTAGFSYEQYF.